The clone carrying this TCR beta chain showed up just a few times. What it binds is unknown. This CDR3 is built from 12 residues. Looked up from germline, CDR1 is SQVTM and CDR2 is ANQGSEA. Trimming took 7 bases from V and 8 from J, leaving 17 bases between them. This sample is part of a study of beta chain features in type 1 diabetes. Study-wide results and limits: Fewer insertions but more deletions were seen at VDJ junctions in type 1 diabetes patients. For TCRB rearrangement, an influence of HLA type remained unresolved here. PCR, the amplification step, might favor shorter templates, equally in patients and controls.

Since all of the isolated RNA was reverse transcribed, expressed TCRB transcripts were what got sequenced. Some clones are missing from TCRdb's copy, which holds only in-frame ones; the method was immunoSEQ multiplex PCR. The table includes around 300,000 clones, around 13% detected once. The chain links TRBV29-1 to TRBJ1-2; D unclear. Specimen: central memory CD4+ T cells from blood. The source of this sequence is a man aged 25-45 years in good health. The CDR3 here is CSGVMTTGGYTF. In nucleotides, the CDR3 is TGCAGCGGGGTCATGACAACGGGAGGCTACACCTTC.